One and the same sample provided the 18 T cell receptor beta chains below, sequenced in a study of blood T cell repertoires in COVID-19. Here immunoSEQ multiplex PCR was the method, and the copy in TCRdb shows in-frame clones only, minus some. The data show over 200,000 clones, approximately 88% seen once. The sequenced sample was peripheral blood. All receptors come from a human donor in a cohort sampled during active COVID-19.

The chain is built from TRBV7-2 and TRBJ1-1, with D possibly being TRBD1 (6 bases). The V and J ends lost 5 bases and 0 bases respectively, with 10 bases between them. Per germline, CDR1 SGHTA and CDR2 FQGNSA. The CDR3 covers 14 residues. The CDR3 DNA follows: TGTGCCAGCAGCGTACAGGGTATGAACACTGAAGCTTTCTTT. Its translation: CASSVQGMNTEAFF.

The CDR3 sequence is CASIQTRGTEAFF. The CDR3 DNA reads as TGTGCCAGCATTCAAACGCGGGGCACTGAAGCTTTCTTT. The chain has TRBV6-5 and TRBJ1-1; D gene unclear. V lost 7 bases and J 4 bases, leaving 13 bases between the germline ends. The CDR3 consists of 13 residues. Germline V CDR1 and CDR2: MNHEY, SVGAGI.

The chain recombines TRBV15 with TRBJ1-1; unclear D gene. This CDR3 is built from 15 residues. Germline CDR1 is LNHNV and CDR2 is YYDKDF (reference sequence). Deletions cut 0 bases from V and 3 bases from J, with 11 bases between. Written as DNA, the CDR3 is TGTGCCACCAGCAGAGAGTACCTCGCGGACACTGAAGCTTTCTTT. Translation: CATSREYLADTEAFF.

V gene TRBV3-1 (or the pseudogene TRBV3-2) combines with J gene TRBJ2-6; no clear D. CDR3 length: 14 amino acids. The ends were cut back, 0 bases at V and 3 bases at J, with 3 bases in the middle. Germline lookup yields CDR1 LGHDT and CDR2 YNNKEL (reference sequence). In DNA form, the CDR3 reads TGTGCCAGCAGCCAAGACAGTGGGGCCAACGTCCTGACTTTC. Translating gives CASSQDSGANVLTF.

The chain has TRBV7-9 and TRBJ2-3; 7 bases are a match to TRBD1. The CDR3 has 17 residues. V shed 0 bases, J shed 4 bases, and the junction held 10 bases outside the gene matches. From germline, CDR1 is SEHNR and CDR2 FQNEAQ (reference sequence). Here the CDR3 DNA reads TGTGCCAGCAGCTTAGCGTGGGCAGGCCAGGGGGCAGATACGCAGTATTTT. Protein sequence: CASSLAWAGQGADTQYF.

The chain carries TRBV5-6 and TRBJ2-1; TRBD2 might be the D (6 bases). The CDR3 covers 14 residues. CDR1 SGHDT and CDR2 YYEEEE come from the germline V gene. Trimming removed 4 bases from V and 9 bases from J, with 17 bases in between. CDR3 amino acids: CASSPTSGLGEQFF. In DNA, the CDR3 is TGTGCCAGCAGCCCCACGAGCGGGTTGGGTGAGCAGTTCTTC.

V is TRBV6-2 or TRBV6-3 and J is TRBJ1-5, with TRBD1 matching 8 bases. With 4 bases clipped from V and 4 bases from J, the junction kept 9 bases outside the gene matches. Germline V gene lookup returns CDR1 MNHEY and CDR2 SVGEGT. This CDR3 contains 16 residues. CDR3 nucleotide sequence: TGTGCCAGCAGTTCATACGGACAGGGACGGAATCAGCCCCAGCATTTT. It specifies CASSSYGQGRNQPQHF.

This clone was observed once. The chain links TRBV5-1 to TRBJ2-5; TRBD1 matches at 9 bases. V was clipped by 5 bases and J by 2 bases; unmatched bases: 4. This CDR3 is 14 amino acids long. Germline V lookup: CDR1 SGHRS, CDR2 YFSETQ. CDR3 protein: CASRSGQGQETQYF. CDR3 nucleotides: TGCGCCAGCAGATCGGGACAGGGACAAGAGACCCAGTACTTC.

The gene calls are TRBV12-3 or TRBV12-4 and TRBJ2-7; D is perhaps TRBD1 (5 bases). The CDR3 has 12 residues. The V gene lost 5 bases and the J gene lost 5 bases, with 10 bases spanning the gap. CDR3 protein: CASSQTAHEQYF. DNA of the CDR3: TGTGCCAGCAGTCAGACAGCCCACGAGCAGTACTTC.

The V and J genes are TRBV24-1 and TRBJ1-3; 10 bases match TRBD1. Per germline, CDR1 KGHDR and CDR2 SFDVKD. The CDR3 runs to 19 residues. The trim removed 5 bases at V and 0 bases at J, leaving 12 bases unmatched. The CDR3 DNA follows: TGTGCCACCAGTGCCAGGACAGGGGGGACTAGCCCCTCTGGAAACACCATATATTTT. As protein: CATSARTGGTSPSGNTIYF.

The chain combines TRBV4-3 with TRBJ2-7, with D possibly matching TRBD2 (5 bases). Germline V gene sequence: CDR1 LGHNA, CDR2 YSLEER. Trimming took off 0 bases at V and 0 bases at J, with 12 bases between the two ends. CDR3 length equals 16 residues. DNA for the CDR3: TGCGCCAGCAGCCAAGATATCGGGGTGGACTCCTACGAGCAGTACTTC. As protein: CASSQDIGVDSYEQYF.

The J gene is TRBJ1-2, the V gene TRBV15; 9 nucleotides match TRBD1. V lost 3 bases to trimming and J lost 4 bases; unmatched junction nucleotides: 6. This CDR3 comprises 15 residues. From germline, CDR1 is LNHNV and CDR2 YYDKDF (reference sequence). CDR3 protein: CATSRDRGNGYGYTF. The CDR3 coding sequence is TGTGCCACCAGCAGGGACAGGGGCAATGGCTATGGCTACACCTTC. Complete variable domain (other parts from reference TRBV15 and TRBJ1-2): DAMVIQNPRYQVTQFGKPVTLSCSQTLNHNVMYWYQQKSSQAPKLLFHYYDKDFNNEADTPDNFQSRRPNTSFCFLDIRSPGLGDTAMYLCATSRDRGNGYGYTFGSGTRLTVV.

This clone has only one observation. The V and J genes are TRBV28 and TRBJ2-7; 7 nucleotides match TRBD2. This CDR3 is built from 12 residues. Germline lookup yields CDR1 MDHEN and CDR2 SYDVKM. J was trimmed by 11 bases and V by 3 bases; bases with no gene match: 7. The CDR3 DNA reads TGTGCCAGCAGTTTCCTCGGGAGGAGGGAGTACTTC. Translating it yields CASSFLGRREYF.

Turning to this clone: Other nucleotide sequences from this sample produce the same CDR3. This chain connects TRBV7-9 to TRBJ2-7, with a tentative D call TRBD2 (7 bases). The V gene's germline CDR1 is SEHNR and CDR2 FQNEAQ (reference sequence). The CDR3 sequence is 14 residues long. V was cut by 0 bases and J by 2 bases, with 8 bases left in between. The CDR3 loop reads CASSLAGGPYEQYF. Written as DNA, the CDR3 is TGTGCCAGCAGCTTAGCGGGGGGGCCCTACGAGCAGTACTTC. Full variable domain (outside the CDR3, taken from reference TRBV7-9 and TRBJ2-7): DTGVSQNPRHKITKRGQNVTFRCDPISEHNRLYWYRQTLGQGPEFLTYFQNEAQLEKSRLLSDRFSAERPKGSFSTLEIQRTEQGDSAMYLCASSLAGGPYEQYFGPGTRLTVT.

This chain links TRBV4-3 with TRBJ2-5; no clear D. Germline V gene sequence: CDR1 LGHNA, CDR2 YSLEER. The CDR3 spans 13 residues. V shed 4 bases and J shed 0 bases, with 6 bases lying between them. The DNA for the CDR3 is TGCGCCAGCAGCCGTACTGACCAAGAGACCCAGTACTTC. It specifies CASSRTDQETQYF.

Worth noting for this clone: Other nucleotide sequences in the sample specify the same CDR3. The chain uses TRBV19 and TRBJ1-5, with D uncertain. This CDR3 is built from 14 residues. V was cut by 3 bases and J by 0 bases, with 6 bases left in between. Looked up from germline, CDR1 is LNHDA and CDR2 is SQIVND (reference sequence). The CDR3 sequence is CASSIRDSNQPQHF. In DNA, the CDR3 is TGTGCCAGTAGTATTCGGGATAGCAATCAGCCCCAGCATTTT. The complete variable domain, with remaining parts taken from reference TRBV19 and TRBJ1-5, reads DGGITQSPKYLFRKEGQNVTLSCEQNLNHDAMYWYRQDPGQGLRLIYYSQIVNDFQKGDIAEGYSVSREKKESFPLTVTSAQKNPTAFYLCASSIRDSNQPQHFGDGTRLSIL.

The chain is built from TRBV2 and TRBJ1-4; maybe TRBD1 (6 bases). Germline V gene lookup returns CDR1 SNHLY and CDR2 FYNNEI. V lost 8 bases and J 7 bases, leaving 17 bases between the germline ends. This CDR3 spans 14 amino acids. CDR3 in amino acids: CASAEAAGVEKLFF. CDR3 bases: TGTGCCAGCGCGGAAGCGGCAGGGGTTGAAAAACTGTTTTTT.

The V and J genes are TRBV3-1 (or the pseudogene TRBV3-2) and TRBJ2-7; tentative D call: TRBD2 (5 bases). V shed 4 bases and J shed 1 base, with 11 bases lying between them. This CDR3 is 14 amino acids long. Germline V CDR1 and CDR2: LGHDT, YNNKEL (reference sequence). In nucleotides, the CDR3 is TGTGCCAGCAGCCCCCTACCGGGGTCCTACGAGCAGTACTTC. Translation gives CASSPLPGSYEQYF.